There are a few counts of the clone carrying this T cell receptor (beta chain). The target antigen is unknown. The data were obtained in a study of T-cell reconstitution after alpha-beta-depleted transplantation in children. The study, taken as a whole, reports: From newly produced T cells came most of the T-cell counts and diversity one year after transplant. In patients about two months after transplant, alpha-beta T cells reportedly arose from several hundred expanded graft clones.

Looked up from germline, CDR1 is SQVTM and CDR2 is ANQGSEA. J lost 4 bases, V lost 2 bases, and 3 bases had no gene match. This CDR3 has 15 residues. The TCRbeta library incorporated unique molecular identifiers. Via MiXCR, TCRdb re-called the PCR reads, giving one row per CDR3 protein. Seen here are about 420,000 distinct CDR3 sequences, 15% to 20% observed once, and the top ten hold around 28%. The starting material was PBMCs, mostly from graft donor cells, obtained 360 days after TCRalphabeta/CD19-depleted stem cell transplant. The chain links TRBV29-1 to TRBJ2-1, with 12 bases fitting TRBD2. The sequence was collected from a boy younger than two who had a stem cell transplant for Wiskott-Aldrich syndrome, so the T cells may come from the graft donor. This chain's CDR3 is CSVEPTSGSYNEQFF. The CDR3 bases are TGCAGCGTTGAACCGACTAGCGGGAGTTACAATGAGCAGTTCTTC.